The sequence of this TCR beta chain was determined in a study of cytomegalovirus exposure and HLA in healthy donors. Study results and caveats: In a later analysis, HLA-associated beta chains showed higher expansion and lower generation probabilities than comparable chains.

The V and J ends lost 0 bases and 3 bases, in that order; junction bases with no gene match: 4. In germline, CDR1 is SGDLS, CDR2 YYNGEE. CDR3 size: 16 residues. With respect to this clone: Its antigen is undetermined.

PCR involved 60 Vbeta and 13 Jbeta primers. Sequencing used immunoSEQ multiplex PCR; TCRdb keeps in-frame clones, though not all of them. This table has roughly 40,000 clones, approximately 55% appearing once. This TCR was sampled from a human donor in good health. The J gene is TRBJ2-5, the V gene TRBV9, with 11 bases lining up with TRBD2. Sequencing input: PBMCs. This CDR3 reads CASSVDSGRAKETQYF. In nucleotides, the CDR3 is TGTGCCAGCAGCGTAGATAGCGGGAGGGCCAAAGAGACCCAGTACTTC.